Following are 21 T cell receptor beta chains from one sample sequenced in a study of blood T cell repertoires in COVID-19. The data were produced by immunoSEQ multiplex PCR, yet TCRdb's version contains in-frame clones alone and is incomplete. The sample lists around 190,000 clones; roughly 90% were seen once. Material for sequencing was peripheral blood. The receptors derive from a man in his forties or fifties with COVID-19, enrolled during active disease.

This chain joins TRBV27 and TRBJ1-3; D is uncertain. Germline V gene data show CDR1 as MNHEY and CDR2 as SMNVEV (reference sequence). The CDR3 contains 14 residues. The V end lost 8 bases, the J end lost 3 bases, and 14 bases lay between the germline ends. The CDR3 region has the DNA TGTGCCAGCCGAGCGAGCAGATTTGGAAACACCATATATTTT. It is translated as CASRASRFGNTIYF.

The V and J genes are TRBV11-1 and TRBJ2-3, with D possibly TRBD2 on 7 matching bases. The CDR3 extends over 16 amino acids. Trimming took off 8 bases at V and 0 bases at J, with 18 bases between the two ends. CDR1 SGHAT and CDR2 FQDESV come from the germline V gene (reference sequence). The chain's CDR3 is CASGGGGTASTDTQYF. For the CDR3, the DNA is TGTGCCAGCGGAGGGGGGGGCACGGCCAGCACAGATACGCAGTATTTT. Using reference TRBV11-1 and TRBJ2-3 for the parts outside the CDR3, the full variable domain is EAEVAQSPRYKITEKSQAVAFWCDPISGHATLYWYRQILGQGPELLVQFQDESVVDDSQLPKDRFSAERLKGVDSTLKIQPAELGDSAMYLCASGGGGTASTDTQYFGPGTRLTVL.

The CDR3 loop is CASSLRPGQYNQPQHF. The DNA of the CDR3 is TGTGCCAGCAGCTTAAGACCGGGACAGTACAATCAGCCCCAGCATTTT. The chain carries TRBV7-2 and TRBJ1-5; TRBD1 agrees at 7 bases. Germline values: CDR1 SGHTA, CDR2 FQGNSA. The trim removed 2 bases at V and 3 bases at J, leaving 7 bases unmatched. This CDR3 contains 16 residues.

The CDR3 nucleotides are TGTGCCAGCAGTAGGGGGCAAGGAAACACCATATATTTT. Its translation is CASSRGQGNTIYF. The chain links TRBV6-5 to TRBJ1-3; 7 nucleotides match TRBD1. In germline, CDR1 is MNHEY, CDR2 SVGAGI. J gave up 4 bases and V 5 bases, and 2 bases lay outside the gene matches. The length of the CDR3 is 13 residues.

The chain carries TRBV2 and TRBJ1-6; 8 nucleotides agree with TRBD1. The CDR3 spans 15 residues. V dropped 6 bases and J dropped 10; count of bases not matched to a gene: 11. In germline, CDR1 is SNHLY, CDR2 FYNNEI. CDR3 in DNA: TGTGCCAGCAGCGCGGAGGACAGGGCGTACTCACCCCTCCACTTT. Protein product: CASSAEDRAYSPLHF.

J is TRBJ1-2 and V is TRBV6-1; 7 positions match TRBD1. V lost 3 bases and J lost 2; bases outside the gene matches: 0. The CDR3 length is 13 residues. Germline V gives CDR1 MNHNS, CDR2 SASEGT. The CDR3 loop reads CASSEGQNYGYTF. CDR3 in DNA: TGTGCCAGCAGTGAGGGACAGAACTATGGCTACACCTTC.

The J gene is TRBJ2-3, the V gene TRBV9; the D gene is possibly TRBD2 (6 bases). V was shortened by 0 bases and J by 4 bases, with 18 bases between the two germline ends. The CDR3 covers 17 residues. Per the germline V gene, CDR1 is SGDLS and CDR2 is YYNGEE. The CDR3 region has the DNA TGTGCCAGCAGCGTAGGTGAGGGGATCGGGAGCTCAGATACGCAGTATTTT. This sequence encodes CASSVGEGIGSSDTQYF.

The chain combines TRBV19 with TRBJ1-5, with D possibly being TRBD1 (6 bases). Germline V gene sequence: CDR1 LNHDA, CDR2 SQIVND (reference sequence). The length of the CDR3 is 16 residues. The V end was cut by 1 base, the J end by 3 bases, with 13 bases between. The CDR3: CASSIARTDNNQPQHF. The DNA for the CDR3 is TGTGCCAGTAGTATAGCCAGGACAGATAACAATCAGCCCCAGCATTTT.

V gene TRBV25-1 combines with J gene TRBJ2-3; 7 bases are a match to TRBD1. CDR1 MGHDK and CDR2 SYGVNS come from the germline V gene. The CDR3 covers 15 residues. Trimming at V came to 0 bases and at J to 4 bases, leaving 4 bases not matched to a gene. The CDR3 loop is CASSEYRQGADTQYF. CDR3 DNA: TGTGCCAGCAGTGAATACAGACAGGGCGCAGATACGCAGTATTTT.

This clone was seen only once. The chain couples TRBV6-2 or TRBV6-3 to TRBJ2-1; 8 nucleotides match TRBD2. In germline, CDR1 is MNHEY, CDR2 SVGEGT. The CDR3 loop spans 14 amino acids. V lost 6 bases, J lost 9 bases, and 10 bases stayed unmatched. In nucleotides, the CDR3 is TGTGCCAGCAGCCCCGGGACTAGAATCAGTGAGCAGTTCTTC. Translated, it gives CASSPGTRISEQFF.

A single count supports this clone. The chain employs TRBV24-1 and TRBJ1-5, with D maybe TRBD1 (5 bases). The CDR3 covers 16 residues. Trimming pared 4 bases from V and 4 bases from J, leaving 16 bases between. Germline CDR1 KGHDR, CDR2 SFDVKD. The DNA for the CDR3 is TGTGCCACCAGTGACGGTATAGGGGTGACAAATCAGCCCCAGCATTTT. It specifies CATSDGIGVTNQPQHF.

This clone was detected ten times or more. The chain combines TRBV6-4 with TRBJ1-4, with a tentative D call TRBD1 (6 bases). V lost 0 bases, J lost 3 bases, and 8 bases lay in between. The CDR3 consists of 15 residues. CDR1 MRHNA and CDR2 SNTAGT come from the germline V gene. The CDR3: CASSDSGAANEKLFF. The CDR3 nucleotides are TGTGCCAGCAGTGACTCGGGGGCGGCTAATGAAAAACTGTTTTTT.

The gene calls are TRBV7-8 and TRBJ2-2, with 9 nucleotides matching TRBD2. V lost 5 bases and J lost 4; bases outside the gene matches: 8. Looked up from germline, CDR1 is SGHVS and CDR2 is FQNEAQ. There are 16 residues in the CDR3. CDR3: CASSPPSGGTTGELFF. The CDR3 nucleotides are TGTGCCAGCAGCCCACCCAGCGGGGGGACCACCGGGGAGCTGTTTTTT.

The J gene is TRBJ2-3, the V gene TRBV5-4, with D hard to call. Germline CDR1 reads SGHNT; CDR2 reads YYREEE (reference sequence). CDR3 length: 13 residues. V lost 4 bases and J lost 5, with 11 bases in between. The CDR3 sequence: CASSPPRIDTQYF. CDR3 sequence (DNA): TGTGCCAGCAGCCCACCGCGGATAGATACGCAGTATTTT.

The chain uses TRBV19 and TRBJ2-3; 8 nucleotides line up with TRBD1. There are 14 residues in the CDR3. Germline CDR1 reads LNHDA; CDR2 reads SQIVND (reference sequence). V gave up 10 bases and J gave up 0 bases; unmatched junction bases: 6. CDR3 sequence (DNA): TGTGCCACCACCCAGGGGGCGAGCACAGATACGCAGTATTTT. This gives the protein CATTQGASTDTQYF.

The J gene is TRBJ2-7, the V gene TRBV30; 9 bases agree with TRBD1. Trimming took 2 bases from V and 2 from J; bases not matched to a gene: 4. The CDR3 covers 14 residues. The germline V gene has CDR1 GTSNPN and CDR2 SVGIG (reference sequence). Here the CDR3 reads CAWSLTGGPYEQYF. The CDR3 coding sequence is TGTGCCTGGAGTCTGACAGGGGGACCCTACGAGCAGTACTTC.

The gene calls are TRBV19 and TRBJ1-4, with 9 nucleotides matching TRBD1. The CDR3 loop spans 17 amino acids. Germline V CDR1 and CDR2: LNHDA, SQIVND (reference sequence). Unmatched junction bases numbered 11, after V lost 7 bases and J lost 2 bases. DNA of the CDR3: TGTGCCAGTACCCCCGGGACAGGGATATGGACTAATGAAAAACTGTTTTTT. Amino acid sequence: CASTPGTGIWTNEKLFF. Drawing the rest from reference TRBV19 and TRBJ1-4, the complete variable domain is DGGITQSPKYLFRKEGQNVTLSCEQNLNHDAMYWYRQDPGQGLRLIYYSQIVNDFQKGDIAEGYSVSREKKESFPLTVTSAQKNPTAFYLCASTPGTGIWTNEKLFFGSGTQLSVL.

The chain couples TRBV29-1 to TRBJ2-5, with TRBD2 matching over 8 bases. The V segment lost 6 bases and the J segment 4 bases; nucleotides outside the gene matches: 4. Germline loops: CDR1 SQVTM, CDR2 ANQGSEA. The CDR3 loop spans 12 amino acids. The CDR3, as DNA: TGCAGCGTAGCGGGAGAACGAGAGACCCAGTACTTC. This translates into CSVAGERETQYF.

J is TRBJ1-6 and V is TRBV5-5; tentative D call: TRBD1 (6 bases). Germline lookup yields CDR1 SGHKS and CDR2 YYEKEE (reference sequence). The V end was cut by 4 bases, the J end by 0 bases, with 17 bases between. This CDR3 has 18 residues. The CDR3 nucleotides read TGTGCCAGCAGCGAGGACAGCCTCACGAGCTCCTATAATTCACCCCTCCACTTT. Translating gives CASSEDSLTSSYNSPLHF.

The chain has TRBV6-5 and TRBJ2-4; D ambiguous. Deletions cut 3 bases from V and 5 bases from J, with 8 bases between. The CDR3 sequence is 13 residues long. The germline V gene encodes CDR1 MNHEY and CDR2 SVGAGI. This chain's CDR3 is CASSYSTENIQYF. The CDR3 DNA sequence: TGTGCCAGCAGTTATTCCACAGAAAACATTCAGTACTTC.

The genes are TRBV7-2 and TRBJ2-7, with 7 bases lining up with TRBD2. Germline assignment: CDR1 SGHTA and CDR2 FQGNSA. Trimming at V came to 4 bases and at J to 6 bases, leaving 6 bases not matched to a gene. CDR3 length equals 13 residues. The CDR3 region has the DNA TGTGCCAGCAGCTACGTATCTAGCGGCGAGCAGTACTTC. Translating it yields CASSYVSSGEQYF.